There are many counts of the clone carrying this TCR beta chain. What it recognizes is unknown. The record originates from a study of T cell repertoires in cytomegalovirus infection. Study at large: An indication of both CMV infection and matching HLA type came from public TCR beta signatures.

General study points: Public TCR beta family frequency separated CMV-and-HLA carriers, including in an independent cohort. Ex vivo responses were dominated by HLA-C-restricted CMV-specific TCR beta clonotypes.

MiXCR, applied by TCRdb to the reads, yields one record per CDR3 protein. The sample gives roughly 230,000 distinct CDR3 sequences, about 18% of which show up once; around 43% is in the top ten. The origin of this receptor is a human donor in good health (CMV status not recorded). Some clones in this sample may be carry-over from other donors' samples. Sequences were obtained from CD8+ T cells from PBMCs.

The CDR3 nucleotides are TGTGCCAGCAGTTACTCCCTCCAAAGGGGGGCCGACACTGAAGCTTTCTTT. Translation gives CASSYSLQRGADTEAFF. The V and J genes are TRBV6-2 or TRBV6-3 and TRBJ1-1, with D maybe TRBD1 (6 bases). V lost 0 bases and J 3 bases, leaving 17 bases between the germline ends. From germline, CDR1 is MNHEY and CDR2 SVGEGT. The CDR3 runs 17 residues.